This is a list of T cell receptor beta chains from one sample in a study of OX40 agonist ivuxolimab in advanced cancers. Produced via immunoSEQ multiplex PCR; TCRdb's table is partial and in-frame only. The table lists approximately 44,000 clones, approximately 86% of them singletons. Source: CD4+ or CD8+ T cells sorted from blood, taken in a trial of the OX40 agonist ivuxolimab. These receptors all stem from an adult with an advanced solid tumor such as melanoma, head and neck, liver or kidney cancer. Each CDR3 is given with its conserved first and last residue. The order of the fields is CDR3 length, D gene, J gene, V gene, clone size, CDR3 DNA, CDR3 protein. A D gene is named only where the DNA matches it firmly. Clone size is given for some rows only: seen once, a few or many times, or a class if the clone is expanded.

16 TRBD2 TRBJ2-1 TRBV4-3 . TGCGCCAGCACCCCTGCTGCTAGCGGGGGGGCGAATGAGCAGTTCTTC CASTPAASGGANEQFF
14 . TRBJ2-4 TRBV9 . TGTGCCAGCAGCGTTAGCGAGGCCAAAAACATTCAGTACTTC CASSVSEAKNIQYF
13 . TRBJ2-7 TRBV19 . TGTGCCAGTAGTCCCAGGGTACCCTACGAGCAGTACTTC CASSPRVPYEQYF
16 . TRBJ1-5 TRBV11-2 . TGTGCCAGCAGCCAGCACCTTGGACTTACGAATCAGCCCCAGCATTTT CASSQHLGLTNQPQHF
16 . TRBJ2-7 TRBV6-4 few TGTGCCAGCAGTGCCTCGAGTGGGACATCGGTGGGTGAGCAGTACTTC CASSASSGTSVGEQYF
15 . TRBJ2-7 TRBV7-9 . TGTGCCAGCAGCTCACACTTCCCACACGGCTACGAGCAGTACTTC CASSSHFPHGYEQYF
15 TRBD1 TRBJ2-7 TRBV6-5 . TGTGCCAGCAGTCCCGATGGACAGGGCTCCTACGAGCAGTACTTC CASSPDGQGSYEQYF
13 . TRBJ1-2 TRBV27 few TGTGCCAGCGCCCTTGGAATACAGTATGGCTACACCTTC CASALGIQYGYTF
15 TRBD1 TRBJ2-7 TRBV19 . TGTGCCAGTAGTCCAGGGACAGGGGCTGGCCACGAGCAGTACTTC CASSPGTGAGHEQYF
16 . TRBJ1-1 TRBV5-4 . TGTGCCAGCAGCCTGTGGGAGGGGACGGCGTACACTGAAGCTTTCTTT CASSLWEGTAYTEAFF
17 . TRBJ2-7 TRBV7-9 . TGTGCCAGCAGCCCTAACCCCGCCTTAGCGGCTGGGTACGAGCAGTACTTC CASSPNPALAAGYEQYF
14 TRBD1 TRBJ1-2 TRBV5-6 few TGTGCCAGCACCTCCCAGGGGGGCAACTATGGCTACACCTTC CASTSQGGNYGYTF
17 TRBD1 TRBJ2-7 TRBV19 . TGTGCCAGTAGTATAGATACCAGGGGGCCGAGCTCCTACGAGCAGTACTTC CASSIDTRGPSSYEQYF
16 TRBD1 TRBJ1-4 TRBV27 . TGTGCCAGCAGGCTGGGACAGGGGAATTCTAATGAAAAACTGTTTTTT CASRLGQGNSNEKLFF
14 TRBD1 TRBJ1-2 TRBV29-1 once TGCAGCGTTGAGACAGGGGTTCTCTACTATGGCTACACCTTC CSVETGVLYYGYTF
12 . TRBJ2-3 TRBV6-5 . TGTGCCAGCAGTTTCGACAGTGATACGCAGTATTTT CASSFDSDTQYF
15 TRBD1 TRBJ1-2 TRBV6-5 . TGTGCCAGCAGTTTCGACAGGGCTCCGTTCTATGGCTACACCTTC CASSFDRAPFYGYTF
14 . TRBJ2-3 TRBV7-2 . TGTGCCAGCAGAGAGTGGGACGACACAGATACGCAGTATTTT CASREWDDTDTQYF
14 . TRBJ1-2 TRBV10-3 . TGTGCCATCAGTGAGGCCCCGGTAGGGAATGGCTACACCTTC CAISEAPVGNGYTF
13 . TRBJ1-5 TRBV6-1 . TGTGCCAGCAGTGAAGACCCCGGGGAGCCCCAGCATTTT CASSEDPGEPQHF
15 TRBD1 TRBJ1-6 TRBV6-5 medium-sized TGTGCCAGCAGTTACATCGGGACAGCGGGGACACCCCTCCACTTT CASSYIGTAGTPLHF
14 TRBD2 TRBJ2-1 TRBV7-2 . TGTGCCAGCAGCTTAGTGGGGGGGTACAATGAGCAGTTCTTC CASSLVGGYNEQFF
15 . TRBJ1-1 TRBV13 . TGTGCCAGCAGCCCCGGAAAGGAGGACGCCAAGAAAGCTTTCTTT CASSPGKEDAKKAFF
14 . TRBJ1-1 TRBV9 . TGTGCCAGCAGCGTACGAGACTTGAGCACTGAAGCTTTCTTT CASSVRDLSTEAFF
18 TRBD1 TRBJ1-2 TRBV7-8 once TGTGCCAGCAGCCCCTCTAGGGGACAGGGGGCCCTCGGCTATGGCTACACCTTC CASSPSRGQGALGYGYTF
15 . TRBJ2-7 TRBV7-2 . TGTGCCAGCAGCTCAACCGGGGACCGCTCCTACGAGCAGTACTTC CASSSTGDRSYEQYF
16 . TRBJ1-2 TRBV19 . TGTGCCAGTAGTATAAGGGTTGGTAGAGCTGACTATGGCTACACCTTC CASSIRVGRADYGYTF
16 TRBD2 TRBJ2-7 TRBV7-8 . TGTGCCAGCAGCTTACCGGGACTAGCGGCCTCCTACGAGCAGTACTTC CASSLPGLAASYEQYF
14 . TRBJ2-2 TRBV9 . TGTGCCAGCAGCGTAGGTGGGGGAACCGGGGAGCTGTTTTTT CASSVGGGTGELFF
14 TRBD1 TRBJ2-7 TRBV27 . TGTGCCAGCAGTTCCCCGGACAGGTTCTACGAGCAGTACTTC CASSSPDRFYEQYF
14 . TRBJ1-5 TRBV11-2 few TGTGCCAGCAGCTTAGTCCCCTATGGTCAGCCCCAGCATTTT CASSLVPYGQPQHF
14 TRBD1 TRBJ2-7 TRBV9 once TGTGCCAGCAGTCCCGGGACAGTGTCCTACGAGCAGTACTTC CASSPGTVSYEQYF
15 TRBD2 TRBJ2-3 TRBV2 . TGTGCCAGCATCACGTGGCCCGAAACGGGGGGTACGCAGTATTTT CASITWPETGGTQYF
15 TRBD1 TRBJ2-5 TRBV28 . TGTGCCAGCAAAATGGGACAGGGGTGGAAAGAGACCCAGTACTTC CASKMGQGWKETQYF
15 . TRBJ1-1 TRBV9 . TGTGCCAGCAGCGTAGAAGGGCTACTCTACACTGAAGCTTTCTTT CASSVEGLLYTEAFF
17 . TRBJ1-1 TRBV11-3 many TGTGCCAGCAGCTTACATGAGACAGACTCAATGAACACTGAAGCTTTCTTT CASSLHETDSMNTEAFF
14 TRBD1 TRBJ2-7 TRBV2 . TGTGCCGCACAAAGACAGGGGGGTAGGTACGAGCAGTACTTC CAAQRQGGRYEQYF
15 . TRBJ1-1 TRBV10-3 . TGTGCCATCAGTGAGGCTTTAATGGGGAGGACTGAAGCTTTCTTT CAISEALMGRTEAFF
15 . TRBJ1-2 TRBV11-2 . TGTGCCAGCAGCAAACCCTTTGACAGGCAATATGGCTACACCTTC CASSKPFDRQYGYTF
12 . TRBJ1-1 TRBV5-4 . TGTGCCAGCAGCTTGGGGGGGCCGGAAGCTTTCTTT CASSLGGPEAFF
14 . TRBJ1-1 TRBV19 . TGTGCCAGTATTCTACGGGAGGTGAACACTGAAGCTTTCTTT CASILREVNTEAFF
15 . TRBJ2-3 TRBV2 . TGTGCCAGCAGTGTTGGACACCCCGGGGTGGATACGCAGTATTTT CASSVGHPGVDTQYF
10 . TRBJ2-1 TRBV6-6 . TGTGCCAGCGGCCACAATGAGCAGTTCTTC CASGHNEQFF
13 . TRBJ1-1 TRBV5-5 . TGTGCCAGCAGCTTGGGTGGGGGTACTGAAGCTTTCTTT CASSLGGGTEAFF
13 . TRBJ2-2 TRBV5-4 . TGTGCCAGCAGCCTACGGTGGGCCGGGGAGCTGTTTTTT CASSLRWAGELFF
11 . TRBJ2-7 TRBV19 . TGTGCCAGTGGAGAGGGGTGGGAGCAGTACTTC CASGEGWEQYF
15 TRBD2 TRBJ2-7 TRBV4-2 . TGTGCCAGCAGCCAAGATGCTAGCGGGGGGTCGGAGCAGTACTTC CASSQDASGGSEQYF
13 . TRBJ1-1 TRBV6-5 . TGTGCCAGCAGTGGGGCGGGGAACACTGAAGCTTTCTTT CASSGAGNTEAFF
13 . TRBJ1-1 TRBV5-1 . TGCGCCAGCAGTTCCCCCAGGGCTACTGAAGCTTTCTTT CASSSPRATEAFF
19 . TRBJ1-5 TRBV21-1 . TGTGCCAGCAGCAATGGGTCCGGGGACAGACCTTATAGCAATCAGCCCCAGCATTTT CASSNGSGDRPYSNQPQHF